These 25 T cell receptor beta chains were all obtained from the same sample, sequenced in a study of shared T cell receptors in the human thymus. The repertoire was sequenced with immunoSEQ multiplex PCR; TCRdb's copy has only in-frame clones and lacks some. The sample lists hundreds of thousands of clones, about 87% occurring once. This sample also belongs to another study, concerning human thymus T cells.

Sequencing was performed on thymocytes. The receptors were sampled from a boy under two years old with a congenital heart defect.

J is TRBJ1-1 and V is TRBV30; 8 positions agree with TRBD1. Trimming removed 4 bases from V and 5 bases from J; junction bases left unmatched: 6. CDR1 is GTSNPN, CDR2 SVGIG, per germline (reference sequence). The CDR3 has 13 amino acids. As DNA, the CDR3 is TGTGCCTGGATCAGGACAGGGCGGACTGAAGCTTTCTTT. It yields the protein CAWIRTGRTEAFF.

This clone appeared a few times. V and J are TRBV4-3 and TRBJ2-5; the match to TRBD2 covers 12 bases. The CDR3 runs to 18 residues. J lost 4 bases, V lost 2 bases, and 11 bases had no gene match. Germline V gene data show CDR1 as LGHNA and CDR2 as YSLEER. CDR3 sequence (DNA): TGCGCCAGCAGCCAATCCGGACCTAGCGGGAGGGTAGGAGAGACCCAGTACTTC. It encodes CASSQSGPSGRVGETQYF.

The genes are TRBV18 and TRBJ2-6; D is perhaps TRBD1 (6 bases). The germline V and J ends were trimmed by 4 bases and 2 bases, with 9 bases remaining between them. The CDR3 has 15 residues. Germline CDR1 reads KGHSH; CDR2 reads LQKENI. CDR3 loop: CASSRRTAGANVLTF. The CDR3, as DNA: TGTGCCAGCTCACGGAGGACAGCTGGGGCCAACGTCCTGACTTTC.

This chain connects TRBV27 to TRBJ2-3; 9 bases agree with TRBD2. V gave up 3 bases and J gave up 1 base; unmatched junction bases: 11. Germline lookup yields CDR1 MNHEY and CDR2 SMNVEV (reference sequence). The CDR3 consists of 18 residues. The CDR3 sequence: CASSFGGLAGTRTDTQYF. DNA of the CDR3: TGTGCCAGCAGTTTTGGTGGGCTAGCGGGAACCCGCACAGATACGCAGTATTTT.

This clone appeared a few times. The chain has TRBV5-1 and TRBJ1-4; D not certain. The CDR3 is made up of 15 amino acids. Germline V gene data show CDR1 as SGHRS and CDR2 as YFSETQ. With 5 bases removed from V and 2 bases from J, the gap between germline ends came to 13 bases. The CDR3 loop is CASRSPGGTNEKLFF. CDR3 nucleotide sequence: TGCGCCAGCAGGTCCCCGGGTGGCACTAATGAAAAACTGTTTTTT.

The V call is TRBV4-2, the J call TRBJ2-1, with 8 positions matching TRBD2. Germline V gene data show CDR1 as LGHNA and CDR2 as YNFKEQ. Unmatched junction bases numbered 6, after V lost 0 bases and J lost 8 bases. CDR3 length equals 15 residues. In DNA, the CDR3 is TGTGCCAGCAGCCAAGATACCGGGGGGGCCGATGAGCAGTTCTTC. It is translated as CASSQDTGGADEQFF.

This clone showed up just a few times. This rearrangement joins TRBV19 to TRBJ1-2; D unresolved. The CDR3 totals 15 residues. Germline V CDR1 and CDR2: LNHDA, SQIVND (reference sequence). V was shortened by 4 bases and J by 4 bases, with 16 bases between the two germline ends. This CDR3 reads CASSTGIQPFYGYTF. Written as DNA, the CDR3 is TGTGCCAGTAGTACAGGTATCCAGCCCTTCTATGGCTACACCTTC.

The V call is TRBV9, the J call TRBJ2-5, with 11 bases matching TRBD2. The ends lost 2 bases at V and 3 bases at J; junction bases unmatched: 6. The CDR3 is made up of 16 amino acids. Germline assignment: CDR1 SGDLS and CDR2 YYNGEE. The CDR3 loop is CASSVASGGPKETQYF. In DNA form, the CDR3 reads TGTGCCAGCAGCGTCGCTAGCGGGGGGCCGAAAGAGACCCAGTACTTC.

In this sample, this clone turned up once. One end of the junction is discordant with germline, which a read error may explain. The chain is built from TRBV12-5 and TRBJ1-6; possibly TRBD1 for D (5 bases). Germline loops: CDR1 LGHNT, CDR2 FRNRAP. CDR3 size: 18 residues. CDR3 in DNA: TGTGCTAGTGGTTTTTTCTTACCGGGACTCGGAGCCACTTCACCCCCCCACTTT. Its protein product is CASGFFLPGLGATSPPHF.

This clone is a singleton in its sample. This rearrangement joins TRBV28 to TRBJ1-1, with 8 bases aligning to TRBD1. Germline V gene lookup returns CDR1 MDHEN and CDR2 SYDVKM. The ends lost 7 bases at V and 1 base at J; junction bases unmatched: 5. CDR3 size: 14 residues. CDR3 coding DNA: TGTGCCAGCATCCTCACAGGGGGGAACACTGAAGCTTTCTTT. Translating gives CASILTGGNTEAFF.

The J gene is TRBJ2-7, the V gene TRBV4-1, with D possibly being TRBD1 (5 bases). The germline gives CDR1 MGHRA, CDR2 YSYEKL. Deletions cut 5 bases from V and 3 bases from J, with 14 bases between. The CDR3 is made up of 14 amino acids. The CDR3 loop is CASSVDSIRYEQYF. In nucleotides, the CDR3 is TGCGCCAGCAGCGTCGACAGCATTCGCTACGAGCAGTACTTC.

This clone was detected a few times. The rearrangement uses TRBV4-3 and TRBJ1-1; the D gene is possibly TRBD1 (5 bases). Germline CDR1 reads LGHNA; CDR2 reads YSLEER. This CDR3 contains 15 residues. Trimming removed 3 bases from V and 7 bases from J, with 18 bases in between. The CDR3: CASSQDWTGVREAFF. CDR3 nucleotide sequence: TGCGCCAGCAGCCAGGATTGGACGGGGGTACGTGAAGCTTTCTTT.

The V call is TRBV6-5, the J call TRBJ2-7; TRBD1 matches at 8 bases. CDR3 length: 14 residues. V lost 6 bases to trimming and J lost 0 bases; unmatched junction nucleotides: 4. Germline values: CDR1 MNHEY, CDR2 SVGAGI. For the CDR3, the DNA is TGTGCCAGCAGCCGGACAGGGTGCTCCTACGAGCAGTACTTC. It translates to CASSRTGCSYEQYF.

The chain couples TRBV19 to TRBJ1-5, with D perhaps TRBD1 (5 bases). This CDR3 region has 15 residues. CDR1 is LNHDA, CDR2 SQIVND, per germline (reference sequence). V shed 3 bases and J shed 0 bases, with 9 bases lying between them. DNA for the CDR3: TGTGCCAGTAGTATTGGGGGGTATAGCAATCAGCCCCAGCATTTT. Protein: CASSIGGYSNQPQHF.

The chain uses TRBV15 and TRBJ2-1; the D gene is possibly TRBD1 (5 bases). V lost 0 bases and J lost 7, with 19 bases in between. The CDR3 has 17 amino acids. Germline CDR1 and CDR2: LNHNV and YYDKDF (reference sequence). The CDR3 spells CATSRDPRAVSLNEQFF. CDR3 DNA sequence: TGTGCCACCAGCAGAGATCCCAGGGCCGTGTCATTAAATGAGCAGTTCTTC. Together with reference TRBV15 and TRBJ2-1, the CDR3 gives the full variable domain: DAMVIQNPRYQVTQFGKPVTLSCSQTLNHNVMYWYQQKSSQAPKLLFHYYDKDFNNEADTPDNFQSRRPNTSFCFLDIRSPGLGDTAMYLCATSRDPRAVSLNEQFFGPGTRLTVL.

A remark on this clone: The same CDR3 is also encoded by other DNA sequences in this sample. J is TRBJ1-2 and V is TRBV7-2; 7 bases fit TRBD1. The germline CDR1 and CDR2 sequences are SGHTA and FQGNSA. The CDR3 totals 14 residues. Trimming cost V 5 bases and J 3 bases; bases outside gene matches: 6. The CDR3 DNA reads TGTGCCAGCAGCCCTAGGACAGGAGACTATGGCTACACCTTC. It yields the protein CASSPRTGDYGYTF.

V is TRBV14 and J is TRBJ2-7, with 15 bases identical to TRBD2. V shed 4 bases and J 2 bases; nucleotides not matched to a gene: 6. Germline V CDR1 and CDR2: SGHDN, FVKESK. The CDR3 loop spans 17 amino acids. DNA of the CDR3: TGTGCCAGCAGCCCGGGACTAGCGGGAGGCCAAACCTACGAGCAGTACTTC. It is translated as CASSPGLAGGQTYEQYF.

DNA of the CDR3: TGTGCCAGCAGTGAACCCCTGACAGGGAAAAACACCGGGGAGCTGTTTTTT. It codes for CASSEPLTGKNTGELFF. The rearrangement joins TRBV6-4 to TRBJ2-2; 7 bases are a match to TRBD1. The germline gives CDR1 MRHNA, CDR2 SNTAGT. The CDR3 is made up of 17 amino acids. J lost 2 bases, V lost 3 bases, and 9 bases had no gene match.

V usage is TRBV27 and J usage is TRBJ2-3; 14 bases are a match to TRBD2. The germline V gene has CDR1 MNHEY and CDR2 SMNVEV (reference sequence). V dropped 0 bases and J dropped 4; count of bases not matched to a gene: 15. This CDR3 is 21 amino acids long. CDR3 in amino acids: CASSLSKSGTSGSGEADTQYF. CDR3 sequence (DNA): TGTGCCAGCAGTTTATCGAAGAGTGGGACTAGCGGGAGTGGTGAAGCAGATACGCAGTATTTT.

J is TRBJ2-1 and V is TRBV14; 9 bases fit TRBD1. The CDR3 is 19 amino acids. V trimming: 2 bases; J trimming: 6 bases; junction bases outside the gene matches: 17. Germline-derived CDR1 and CDR2 are SGHDN and FVKESK. The CDR3 is CASSQQAPQPGQGCNEQFF. CDR3 sequence (DNA): TGTGCCAGCAGCCAACAAGCCCCACAACCGGGACAGGGCTGCAATGAGCAGTTCTTC.

J is TRBJ2-1 and V is TRBV4-2; 8 bases line up with TRBD2. This CDR3 comprises 15 residues. The trim removed 0 bases at V and 7 bases at J, leaving 5 bases unmatched. Looked up from germline, CDR1 is LGHNA and CDR2 is YNFKEQ. CDR3 amino acids: CASSQESGGNNEQFF. CDR3 bases: TGTGCCAGCAGCCAAGAAAGCGGGGGTAATAATGAGCAGTTCTTC.

The V call is TRBV19, the J call TRBJ2-7, with TRBD2 as a possible D gene (7 bases). V gave up 7 bases and J gave up 3 bases, with 22 bases separating them. The CDR3 consists of 16 residues. Germline V gene sequence: CDR1 LNHDA, CDR2 SQIVND (reference sequence). The CDR3, as DNA: TGTGCCAGTACCACCTCGAGAGGGGGGGGCTACTACGAGCAGTACTTC. It specifies CASTTSRGGGYYEQYF.

The chain uses TRBV6-5 and TRBJ2-1; a possible D gene is TRBD1 (5 bases). Germline CDR1 is MNHEY and CDR2 is SVGAGI. The CDR3 has 15 amino acids. V lost 6 bases to trimming and J lost 2 bases, with 14 bases between them. Here the CDR3 DNA reads TGTGCCAGCAGGCTGGGGCAGAAAGCCTACAATGAGCAGTTCTTC. Amino acid sequence: CASRLGQKAYNEQFF.

The chain has TRBV15 and TRBJ2-2; perhaps TRBD2 as D (6 bases). Germline V gene sequence: CDR1 LNHNV, CDR2 YYDKDF (reference sequence). There are 14 residues in the CDR3. V gave up 1 base and J gave up 7 bases, with 10 bases separating them. The CDR3 DNA reads as TGTGCCACCAGCAGAGGTGGGGGGATCGGGGAGCTGTTTTTT. Translating it yields CATSRGGGIGELFF.

This chain connects TRBV6-5 to TRBJ1-1; 9 nucleotides align to TRBD1. Germline V lookup: CDR1 MNHEY, CDR2 SVGAGI. CDR3 length equals 15 residues. J gave up 5 bases and V 2 bases, and 6 bases lay outside the gene matches. The CDR3 DNA reads as TGTGCCAGCAGTTACGGGGAACAGGGGGCAACTGAAGCTTTCTTT. This sequence encodes CASSYGEQGATEAFF.